This TCR beta chain derives from a study of T-cell memory formation after mild COVID-19. Study-level results: Cross-reactive memory appears to have joined, as suggested by some responding clones showing up in pre-infection memory.

TCRdb reprocessed the 5' RACE reads with MiXCR, giving one entry per CDR3 protein. Of 140,000 to 150,000 distinct CDR3 sequences detected, 6% appear once; the ten largest clones hold about 2%. There are a few counts of this clonotype. The antigen is undetermined. This may be a read error, as it is one base from a much larger clone. Germline V CDR1 and CDR2: DFQATT, SNEGSKA (reference sequence). CDR3 length equals 15 residues. V dropped 5 bases and J dropped 4 bases, with 18 bases sitting between them. Sequencing input: PBMCs or a T cell subset sorted from them (not recorded which). V and J are TRBV20-1 and TRBJ2-1; the D gene is possibly TRBD2 (7 bases). The TCR comes from an adult woman who had mild COVID-19 (a few samples of this study predate the infection). Cell type and time point are not known. The CDR3 region has the DNA TGCAGTGCTGACCCCCCAGCGGGGACATACAATGAGCAGTTCTTC. Translated: CSADPPAGTYNEQFF.